These T cell receptor beta chains were read from a single sample in a study of cytomegalovirus exposure and HLA in healthy donors. Some clones are missing from TCRdb's copy, which holds only in-frame ones; the method was immunoSEQ multiplex PCR. The top ten clones hold around 0.88% of a sample with 250,000 to 400,000 clones, approximately 86% of them seen once. The sample was PBMCs. Receptors were obtained from a young man in good health and CMV-seronegative. CDR3s include the opening cysteine and the closing phenylalanine or tryptophan. Each record gives: clone size, J gene, V gene, D gene, CDR3 protein, CDR3 DNA. The D gene is left open where the match is weak. Only part of the rows carry a size: once, few, many, or a class if the clone is expanded.

abundance: once
j_gene: TRBJ2-5
v_gene: TRBV5-6
d_gene: TRBD2
CDR3aa: CASSLAGGETQYF
CDR3nt: TGTGCCAGCAGCTTGGCGGGGGGGGAGACCCAGTACTTC

abundance: .
j_gene: TRBJ1-6
v_gene: TRBV7-2
d_gene: TRBD1
CDR3aa: CASSAQGNASPLHF
CDR3nt: TGTGCCAGCAGCGCACAGGGGAATGCTTCACCCCTCCACTTT

abundance: .
j_gene: TRBJ2-7
v_gene: TRBV27
d_gene: .
CDR3aa: CASSLSRSGRGNEQYF
CDR3nt: TGTGCCAGCAGTTTATCCAGATCCGGGCGCGGGAACGAGCAGTACTTC

abundance: once
j_gene: TRBJ2-7
v_gene: TRBV5-5
d_gene: TRBD1
CDR3aa: CASSLETGGAYEQYF
CDR3nt: TGTGCCAGCAGCTTGGAGACAGGGGGTGCCTACGAGCAGTACTTC

abundance: few
j_gene: TRBJ1-2
v_gene: TRBV30
d_gene: TRBD1
CDR3aa: CAWSVGGMTGLGYTF
CDR3nt: TGTGCCTGGAGTGTAGGGGGAATGACAGGGCTTGGCTACACCTTC

abundance: .
j_gene: TRBJ2-1
v_gene: TRBV5-1
d_gene: TRBD1
CDR3aa: CASSSTGQGTVNEQFF
CDR3nt: TGCGCCAGCAGCTCCACGGGACAGGGGACTGTCAATGAGCAGTTCTTC

abundance: .
j_gene: TRBJ2-1
v_gene: TRBV7-2
d_gene: TRBD1
CDR3aa: CASSLEGGRMDEQFF
CDR3nt: TGTGCCAGCAGCTTAGAAGGGGGCAGGATGGATGAGCAGTTCTTC

abundance: .
j_gene: TRBJ1-4
v_gene: TRBV7-6
d_gene: TRBD1
CDR3aa: CASSQSGTGDEKLFF
CDR3nt: TGTGCCAGCAGCCAGTCCGGGACAGGGGATGAAAAACTGTTTTTT

abundance: .
j_gene: TRBJ1-1
v_gene: TRBV6-6
d_gene: .
CDR3aa: CASSNFLGGGTEAFF
CDR3nt: TGTGCCAGCAGTAACTTCCTTGGGGGAGGCACTGAAGCTTTCTTT

abundance: .
j_gene: TRBJ1-4
v_gene: TRBV15
d_gene: .
CDR3aa: CATSRTLTGDTSLNEKLFF
CDR3nt: TGTGCCACCAGCAGAACCTTAACAGGAGACACATCTCTTAATGAAAAACTGTTTTTT

abundance: .
j_gene: TRBJ1-2
v_gene: TRBV6-5
d_gene: .
CDR3aa: CASSYLARGRVGGYTF
CDR3nt: TGTGCCAGCAGTTATTTGGCCAGGGGCCGGGTTGGGGGCTACACCTTC

abundance: .
j_gene: TRBJ2-1
v_gene: TRBV4-3
d_gene: TRBD2
CDR3aa: CASSQLAGGLVDMVF
CDR3nt: TGCGCCAGCAGCCAACTAGCGGGGGGCCTTGTCGATATGGTCTTC

abundance: few
j_gene: TRBJ2-1
v_gene: TRBV19
d_gene: TRBD2
CDR3aa: CASSSGGLSYNEQFF
CDR3nt: TGTGCCAGTAGTAGCGGGGGGCTATCCTACAATGAGCAGTTCTTC

abundance: .
j_gene: TRBJ1-2
v_gene: TRBV11-2
d_gene: TRBD1
CDR3aa: CASSLDRGNGYTF
CDR3nt: TGTGCCAGCAGCTTGGACAGGGGTAATGGCTACACCTTC

abundance: .
j_gene: TRBJ1-2
v_gene: TRBV10-2
d_gene: .
CDR3aa: CASRLGGDGGYTF
CDR3nt: TGCGCCAGCAGGTTGGGGGGTGATGGGGGCTACACCTTC

abundance: .
j_gene: TRBJ2-6
v_gene: TRBV5-1
d_gene: .
CDR3aa: CASSLPFSSGANVLTF
CDR3nt: TGCGCCAGCAGCTTGCCTTTCAGCTCTGGGGCCAACGTCCTGACTTTC

abundance: .
j_gene: TRBJ2-7
v_gene: TRBV10-3
d_gene: .
CDR3aa: CAISESNSGSYEQYF
CDR3nt: TGTGCCATCAGTGAGTCGAATTCCGGGTCCTACGAGCAGTACTTC

abundance: .
j_gene: TRBJ1-1
v_gene: TRBV9
d_gene: TRBD1
CDR3aa: CASSVKGDRGNTEAFF
CDR3nt: TGTGCCAGCAGCGTAAAAGGGGACAGGGGGAACACTGAAGCTTTCTTT

abundance: .
j_gene: TRBJ1-3
v_gene: TRBV9
d_gene: .
CDR3aa: CASSALRVPGNTIYF
CDR3nt: TGTGCCAGCAGCGCCTTGAGAGTGCCTGGAAACACCATATATTTT

abundance: .
j_gene: TRBJ2-7
v_gene: TRBV14
d_gene: TRBD1
CDR3aa: CASSSFGTGYEQYF
CDR3nt: TGTGCTAGCAGCTCCTTTGGGACAGGGTACGAGCAGTACTTC

abundance: .
j_gene: TRBJ1-1
v_gene: TRBV27
d_gene: .
CDR3aa: CASSPRGGGTEAFF
CDR3nt: TGTGCCAGCAGTCCTAGGGGGGGAGGCACTGAAGCTTTCTTT

abundance: once
j_gene: TRBJ1-6
v_gene: TRBV2
d_gene: TRBD1
CDR3aa: CASSPTGGQGVNSPLHF
CDR3nt: TGTGCCAGCAGCCCCACCGGGGGACAGGGGGTCAATTCACCCCTCCACTTT

abundance: .
j_gene: TRBJ2-3
v_gene: TRBV5-1
d_gene: TRBD1
CDR3aa: CASSSVGQGRDTQYF
CDR3nt: TGCGCCAGCAGCTCGGTGGGACAGGGGAGGGATACGCAGTATTTT

abundance: .
j_gene: TRBJ2-3
v_gene: TRBV6-1
d_gene: TRBD2
CDR3aa: CASSEWASGASDTQYF
CDR3nt: TGTGCCAGCAGTGAATGGGCTAGCGGGGCCTCAGATACGCAGTATTTT

abundance: .
j_gene: TRBJ1-5
v_gene: TRBV7-2
d_gene: .
CDR3aa: CASSLGGTDRNQPQHF
CDR3nt: TGTGCCAGCAGCTTAGGTGGAACAGACCGCAATCAGCCCCAGCATTTT

abundance: .
j_gene: TRBJ2-7
v_gene: TRBV5-4
d_gene: TRBD2
CDR3aa: CASSQGTSGLPYEQYF
CDR3nt: TGTGCCAGCAGCCAAGGGACTAGCGGTCTTCCTTACGAGCAGTACTTC

abundance: .
j_gene: TRBJ2-7
v_gene: TRBV11-2
d_gene: TRBD1
CDR3aa: CASSSPGQVNQQYF
CDR3nt: TGTGCCAGCAGCTCGCCGGGACAGGTTAACCAGCAGTACTTC

abundance: .
j_gene: TRBJ1-6
v_gene: TRBV13
d_gene: TRBD1
CDR3aa: CASSAGTGNYNSPLHF
CDR3nt: TGTGCCAGCAGCGCCGGGACAGGGAACTATAATTCACCCCTCCACTTT

abundance: few
j_gene: TRBJ1-2
v_gene: TRBV14
d_gene: .
CDR3aa: CASSQVGSHGYTF
CDR3nt: TGTGCCAGCAGCCAAGTTGGTAGCCATGGCTACACCTTC

abundance: .
j_gene: TRBJ2-7
v_gene: TRBV18
d_gene: .
CDR3aa: CASSPVPESSYEQYF
CDR3nt: TGTGCCAGCTCACCCGTTCCCGAGAGCTCCTACGAGCAGTACTTC

abundance: .
j_gene: TRBJ2-3
v_gene: TRBV7-6
d_gene: TRBD1
CDR3aa: CASSSIGQGADTQYF
CDR3nt: TGTGCCAGCAGCTCGATCGGACAGGGGGCAGATACGCAGTATTTT

abundance: .
j_gene: TRBJ2-7
v_gene: TRBV7-2
d_gene: TRBD2
CDR3aa: CASSLDRAGGYEQYF
CDR3nt: TGTGCCAGCAGCTTAGATCGGGCGGGGGGGTACGAGCAGTACTTC

abundance: .
j_gene: TRBJ1-2
v_gene: TRBV29-1
d_gene: .
CDR3aa: CSVDRGLYGYTF
CDR3nt: TGCAGCGTTGATAGGGGACTCTATGGCTACACCTTC

abundance: .
j_gene: TRBJ1-2
v_gene: TRBV5-6
d_gene: TRBD1
CDR3aa: CASSTTGALLNGYTF
CDR3nt: TGTGCCAGCAGCACTACAGGGGCCCTACTCAATGGCTACACCTTC

abundance: .
j_gene: TRBJ1-5
v_gene: TRBV28
d_gene: .
CDR3aa: CASSFRGDQPQHF
CDR3nt: TGTGCCAGCAGTTTCCGCGGGGACCAGCCCCAGCATTTT

abundance: .
j_gene: TRBJ2-5
v_gene: TRBV30
d_gene: TRBD2
CDR3aa: CAWLASGPHQYF
CDR3nt: TGTGCCTGGCTGGCTAGCGGCCCCCATCAGTACTTC

abundance: once
j_gene: TRBJ1-4
v_gene: TRBV6-6
d_gene: .
CDR3aa: CASSYSILAANEKLFF
CDR3nt: TGTGCCAGCAGTTACTCGATCCTTGCGGCTAATGAAAAACTGTTTTTT

abundance: once
j_gene: TRBJ1-3
v_gene: TRBV6-6
d_gene: TRBD1
CDR3aa: CASSSLRGVSGNTIYF
CDR3nt: TGTGCCAGCAGTTCACTCAGGGGGGTCTCTGGAAACACCATATATTTT

abundance: .
j_gene: TRBJ2-7
v_gene: TRBV29-1
d_gene: TRBD2
CDR3aa: CSVGGKSGLAYEQYF
CDR3nt: TGCAGCGTTGGAGGGAAGTCGGGACTAGCCTACGAGCAGTACTTC

abundance: .
j_gene: TRBJ1-5
v_gene: TRBV6-6
d_gene: .
CDR3aa: CASTNGGAAQPQHF
CDR3nt: TGTGCCAGCACAAACGGGGGGGCTGCACAGCCCCAGCATTTT

abundance: .
j_gene: TRBJ2-2
v_gene: TRBV5-1
d_gene: TRBD1
CDR3aa: CASSLGTGDTGELFF
CDR3nt: TGCGCCAGCAGCTTGGGGACAGGGGACACCGGGGAGCTGTTTTTT

abundance: .
j_gene: TRBJ1-1
v_gene: TRBV6-5
d_gene: .
CDR3aa: CASSYSGMTEAFF
CDR3nt: TGTGCCAGCAGTTACTCCGGTATGACTGAAGCTTTCTTT

abundance: .
j_gene: TRBJ2-2
v_gene: TRBV5-4
d_gene: .
CDR3aa: CASSTGLPGELFF
CDR3nt: TGTGCCAGCAGCACGGGACTGCCCGGGGAGCTGTTTTTT

abundance: .
j_gene: TRBJ2-5
v_gene: TRBV9
d_gene: TRBD1
CDR3aa: CASSPRTGAQETQYF
CDR3nt: TGTGCCAGCAGCCCCCGGACAGGGGCCCAAGAGACCCAGTACTTC

abundance: .
j_gene: TRBJ2-7
v_gene: TRBV5-6
d_gene: .
CDR3aa: CASSLGQSLYEQYF
CDR3nt: TGTGCCAGCAGCTTGGGACAGAGCCTCTACGAGCAGTACTTC

abundance: .
j_gene: TRBJ2-1
v_gene: TRBV5-5
d_gene: .
CDR3aa: CASSLGDRNYNEQFF
CDR3nt: TGTGCCAGCAGCCTTGGCGACAGAAATTACAATGAGCAGTTCTTC

abundance: .
j_gene: TRBJ2-7
v_gene: TRBV7-9
d_gene: .
CDR3aa: CASRGAGFTYEQYF
CDR3nt: TGTGCCAGCAGAGGGGCAGGTTTTACCTACGAGCAGTACTTC

abundance: .
j_gene: TRBJ1-2
v_gene: TRBV5-6
d_gene: .
CDR3aa: CASSLGRLNYGYTF
CDR3nt: TGTGCCAGCAGCTTGGGGCGGCTCAACTATGGCTACACCTTC

abundance: once
j_gene: TRBJ2-7
v_gene: TRBV6-5
d_gene: .
CDR3aa: CASSDSSYEQYF
CDR3nt: TGTGCCAGCAGTGACAGCTCCTACGAGCAGTACTTC

abundance: .
j_gene: TRBJ1-6
v_gene: TRBV6-6
d_gene: .
CDR3aa: CASTQFQGYSPLHF
CDR3nt: TGTGCCAGCACCCAGTTCCAGGGGTATTCACCCCTCCACTTT

abundance: .
j_gene: TRBJ2-2
v_gene: TRBV5-1
d_gene: TRBD1
CDR3aa: CASSSLTDRVRGTGELFF
CDR3nt: TGCGCCAGCAGCTCCTTAACAGACAGGGTGAGGGGGACCGGGGAGCTGTTTTTT

abundance: .
j_gene: TRBJ2-2
v_gene: TRBV5-1
d_gene: TRBD1
CDR3aa: CASSLRTGATGELFF
CDR3nt: TGCGCCAGCAGCCTGAGGACAGGGGCTACCGGGGAGCTGTTTTTT

abundance: .
j_gene: TRBJ1-2
v_gene: TRBV6-5
d_gene: TRBD1
CDR3aa: CASSRDRGPGGYTF
CDR3nt: TGTGCCAGCAGTCGGGACAGGGGGCCGGGCGGCTACACCTTC

abundance: .
j_gene: TRBJ2-1
v_gene: TRBV5-6
d_gene: TRBD1
CDR3aa: CASSLGDRPVFGDGFF
CDR3nt: TGTGCCAGCAGCTTGGGGGACAGACCTGTCTTCGGGGATGGGTTCTTC

abundance: .
j_gene: TRBJ1-1
v_gene: TRBV5-1
d_gene: .
CDR3aa: CASSFLQGYTEAFF
CDR3nt: TGCGCCAGCAGCTTCCTTCAGGGTTACACTGAAGCTTTCTTT

abundance: .
j_gene: TRBJ2-7
v_gene: TRBV9
d_gene: .
CDR3aa: CASSVGGSSYEQYF
CDR3nt: TGTGCCAGCAGCGTAGGTGGCAGTTCCTACGAGCAGTACTTC

abundance: few
j_gene: TRBJ1-2
v_gene: TRBV6-5
d_gene: TRBD1
CDR3aa: CASSRQGGGYTF
CDR3nt: TGTGCCAGCAGTAGACAGGGCGGGGGCTACACCTTC

abundance: .
j_gene: TRBJ1-3
v_gene: TRBV7-2
d_gene: TRBD1
CDR3aa: CASSPYGTGGGNTIYF
CDR3nt: TGTGCCAGCAGCCCCTATGGGACAGGGGGTGGAAACACCATATATTTT

abundance: .
j_gene: TRBJ2-7
v_gene: TRBV19
d_gene: .
CDR3aa: CASSWDTTSYEQYF
CDR3nt: TGTGCCAGTAGTTGGGACACAACGTCCTACGAGCAGTACTTC

abundance: .
j_gene: TRBJ2-1
v_gene: TRBV7-6
d_gene: TRBD1
CDR3aa: CASSLEAGGEQFF
CDR3nt: TGTGCCAGCAGCTTAGAGGCAGGGGGCGAGCAGTTCTTC